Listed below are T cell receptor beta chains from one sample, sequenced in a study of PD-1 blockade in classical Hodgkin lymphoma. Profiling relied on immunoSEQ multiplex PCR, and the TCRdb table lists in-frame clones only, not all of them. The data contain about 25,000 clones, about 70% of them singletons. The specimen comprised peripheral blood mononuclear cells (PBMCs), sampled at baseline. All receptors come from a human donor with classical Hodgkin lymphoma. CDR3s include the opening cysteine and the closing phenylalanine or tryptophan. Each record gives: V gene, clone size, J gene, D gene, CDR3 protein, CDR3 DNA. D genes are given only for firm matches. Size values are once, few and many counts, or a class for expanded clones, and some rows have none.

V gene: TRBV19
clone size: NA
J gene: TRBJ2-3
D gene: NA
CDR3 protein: CASRRGLYTDTQYF
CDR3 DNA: TGTGCCAGCAGGAGGGGACTGTATACAGATACGCAGTATTTT

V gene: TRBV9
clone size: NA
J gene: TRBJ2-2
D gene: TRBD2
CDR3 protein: CASSVGTGGPGELFF
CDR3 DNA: TGTGCCAGCAGCGTAGGAACGGGGGGGCCCGGGGAGCTGTTTTTT

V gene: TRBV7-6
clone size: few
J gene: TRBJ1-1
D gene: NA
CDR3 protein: CASSLVDSDQAFF
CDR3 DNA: TGTGCCAGCAGCTTAGTAGATTCGGACCAAGCTTTCTTT

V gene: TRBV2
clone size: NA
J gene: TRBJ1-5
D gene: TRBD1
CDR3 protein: CASGETGGSNQPQHF
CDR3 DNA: TGTGCCAGCGGTGAAACAGGGGGAAGCAATCAGCCCCAGCATTTT

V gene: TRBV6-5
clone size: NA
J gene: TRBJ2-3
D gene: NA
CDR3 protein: CASSYAGVGTDTQYF
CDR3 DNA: TGTGCCAGCAGTTACGCAGGGGTGGGCACAGATACGCAGTATTTT

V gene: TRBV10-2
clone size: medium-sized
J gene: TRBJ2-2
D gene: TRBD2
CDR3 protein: CASSDPRTSGDTGELFF
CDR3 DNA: TGCGCCAGCAGTGACCCGCGGACTAGCGGGGACACCGGGGAGCTGTTTTTT

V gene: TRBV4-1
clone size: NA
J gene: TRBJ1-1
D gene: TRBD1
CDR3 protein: CASSPWPGTGNTEAFF
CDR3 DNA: TGCGCCAGCAGCCCTTGGCCCGGGACAGGGAACACTGAAGCTTTCTTT

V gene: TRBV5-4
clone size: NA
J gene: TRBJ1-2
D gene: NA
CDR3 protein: CASSAGTLYGYTF
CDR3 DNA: TGTGCCAGCAGCGCCGGGACTCTATATGGCTACACCTTC

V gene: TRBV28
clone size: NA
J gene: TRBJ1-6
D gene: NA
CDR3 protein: CASSFPPGRQYNSPLHF
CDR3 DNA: TGTGCCAGCAGTTTCCCCCCGGGACGGCAATATAATTCACCCCTCCACTTT

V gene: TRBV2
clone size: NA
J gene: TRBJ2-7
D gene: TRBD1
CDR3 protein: CASKTDRAGYEQYF
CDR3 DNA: TGTGCCAGCAAAACAGACAGGGCGGGCTACGAGCAGTACTTC

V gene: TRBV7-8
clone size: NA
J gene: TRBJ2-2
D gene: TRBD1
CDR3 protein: CASSLGPTGEDGGELFF
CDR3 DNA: TGTGCCAGCAGCTTAGGCCCGACAGGGGAGGACGGCGGGGAGCTGTTTTTT

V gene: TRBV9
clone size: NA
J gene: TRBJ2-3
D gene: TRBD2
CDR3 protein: CASSVLAGDTDTQYF
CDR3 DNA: TGTGCCAGCAGCGTCTTAGCGGGGGACACAGATACGCAGTATTTT

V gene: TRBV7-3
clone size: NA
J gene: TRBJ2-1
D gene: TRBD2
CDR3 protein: CASSIHLAGNNEQFF
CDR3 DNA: TGTGCCAGCAGCATCCACCTAGCGGGGAACAATGAGCAGTTCTTC

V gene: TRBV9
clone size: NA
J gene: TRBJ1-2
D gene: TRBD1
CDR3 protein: CASSVSGTGAEGYTF
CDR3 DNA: TGTGCCAGCAGCGTGTCCGGGACAGGGGCGGAGGGCTACACCTTC

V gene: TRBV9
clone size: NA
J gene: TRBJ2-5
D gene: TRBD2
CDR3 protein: CASSALAGASPQETQYF
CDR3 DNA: TGTGCCAGCAGCGCCCTAGCGGGGGCCTCGCCCCAAGAGACCCAGTACTTC

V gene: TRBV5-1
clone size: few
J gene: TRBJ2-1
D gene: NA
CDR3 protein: CASSLGPQGQFF
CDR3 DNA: TGCGCCAGCAGCTTGGGCCCCCAGGGGCAGTTCTTC

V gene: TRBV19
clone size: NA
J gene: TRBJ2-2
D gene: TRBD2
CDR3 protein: CASSPRGDSLGELFF
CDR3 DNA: TGTGCCAGTAGTCCGCGGGGGGACTCTCTCGGGGAGCTGTTTTTT

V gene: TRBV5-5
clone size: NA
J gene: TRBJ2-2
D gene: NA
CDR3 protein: CASRQFANTGELFF
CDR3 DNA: TGTGCCAGCAGACAGTTCGCGAACACCGGGGAGCTGTTTTTT

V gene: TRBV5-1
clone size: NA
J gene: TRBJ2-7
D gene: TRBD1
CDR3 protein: CASSPGTGLGPYEQYF
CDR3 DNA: TGCGCCAGCAGCCCCGGGACAGGATTGGGACCTTACGAGCAGTACTTC

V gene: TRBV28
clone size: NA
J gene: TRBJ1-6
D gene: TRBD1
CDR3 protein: CASSFWGLDRGLTPLHF
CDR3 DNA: TGTGCCAGCAGTTTTTGGGGTCTGGACAGGGGGCTTACACCCCTCCACTTT

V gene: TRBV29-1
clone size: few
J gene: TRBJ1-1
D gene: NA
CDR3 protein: CSVVSQGGYTEAFF
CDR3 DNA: TGCAGCGTTGTAAGTCAGGGTGGTTACACTGAAGCTTTCTTT

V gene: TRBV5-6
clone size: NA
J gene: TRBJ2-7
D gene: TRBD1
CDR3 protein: CASSTEQGDAYLYEQYF
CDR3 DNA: TGTGCCAGCAGCACTGAACAGGGGGACGCTTACCTTTACGAGCAGTACTTC

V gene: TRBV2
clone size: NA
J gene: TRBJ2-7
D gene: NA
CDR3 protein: CASSTGSYEQYF
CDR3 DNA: TGTGCCAGCAGTACCGGGTCTTACGAGCAGTACTTC

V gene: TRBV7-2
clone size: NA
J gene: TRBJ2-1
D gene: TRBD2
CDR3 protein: CASSFGGEVNEQFF
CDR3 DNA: TGTGCCAGCAGCTTTGGGGGGGAGGTCAATGAGCAGTTCTTC

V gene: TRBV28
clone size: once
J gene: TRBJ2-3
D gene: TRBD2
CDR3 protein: CASSGPGLAGGPSKYF
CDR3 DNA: TGTGCCAGCAGTGGGCCGGGACTAGCGGGGGGGCCGTCTAAGTATTTT

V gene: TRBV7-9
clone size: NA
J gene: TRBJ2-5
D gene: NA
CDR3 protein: CASSLILGSQETQYF
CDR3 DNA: TGTGCCAGCAGCTTAATATTGGGGAGCCAAGAGACCCAGTACTTC

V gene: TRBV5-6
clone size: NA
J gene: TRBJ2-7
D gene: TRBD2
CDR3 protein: CASRRLPTSGPPYEQYF
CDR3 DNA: TGTGCCAGCAGAAGGCTCCCGACTAGCGGCCCACCCTACGAGCAGTACTTC

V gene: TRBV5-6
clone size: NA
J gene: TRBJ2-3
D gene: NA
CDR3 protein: CASSLDPPDTQYF
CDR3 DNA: TGTGCCAGCAGCTTGGACCCCCCAGATACGCAGTATTTT

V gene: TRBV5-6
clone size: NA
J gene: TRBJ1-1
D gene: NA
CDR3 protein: CASSFFRGTEAFF
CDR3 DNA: TGTGCCAGCAGCTTTTTTAGGGGAACTGAAGCTTTCTTT

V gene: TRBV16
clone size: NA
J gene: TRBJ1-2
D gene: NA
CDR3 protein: CASSLNAGRGGGYTF
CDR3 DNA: TGTGCCAGCAGCCTAAACGCCGGTAGGGGCGGTGGCTACACCTTC

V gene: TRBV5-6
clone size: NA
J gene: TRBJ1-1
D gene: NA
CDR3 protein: CASSLEFAEAFF
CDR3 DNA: TGTGCCAGCAGCTTGGAGTTCGCTGAAGCTTTCTTT

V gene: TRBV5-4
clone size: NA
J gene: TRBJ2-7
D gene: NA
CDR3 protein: CASSFRGSYEQYF
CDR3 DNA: TGTGCCAGCAGCTTTCGCGGCTCCTACGAGCAGTACTTC

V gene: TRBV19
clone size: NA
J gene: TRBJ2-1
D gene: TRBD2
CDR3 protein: CASSPERGGGEQFF
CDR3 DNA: TGTGCCAGTAGCCCCGAGCGGGGGGGCGGTGAGCAGTTCTTC

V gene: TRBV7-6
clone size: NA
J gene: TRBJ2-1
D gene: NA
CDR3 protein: CASSLGYDFEQFF
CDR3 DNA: TGTGCCAGCAGCTTAGGATACGACTTCGAGCAGTTCTTC

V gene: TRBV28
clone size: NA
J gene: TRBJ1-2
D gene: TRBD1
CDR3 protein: CASSLMAGGNYGYTF
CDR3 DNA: TGTGCCAGCAGTTTAATGGCAGGGGGAAACTATGGCTACACCTTC

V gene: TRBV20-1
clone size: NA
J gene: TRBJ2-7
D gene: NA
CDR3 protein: CSASLGAEQYF
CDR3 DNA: TGCAGTGCTAGTTTAGGGGCCGAGCAGTACTTC

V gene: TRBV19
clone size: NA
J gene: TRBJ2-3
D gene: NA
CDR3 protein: CASGRGSNADTQYF
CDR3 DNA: TGTGCCAGTGGACGGGGGAGCAATGCAGATACGCAGTATTTT

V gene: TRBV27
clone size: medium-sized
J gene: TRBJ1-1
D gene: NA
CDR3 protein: CASSQGTGTEAFF
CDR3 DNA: TGTGCCAGCTCCCAAGGTACAGGGACCGAAGCTTTCTTT

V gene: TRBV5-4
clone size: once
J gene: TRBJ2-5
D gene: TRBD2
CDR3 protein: CASSLRRLAGGETQYF
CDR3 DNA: TGTGCCAGCAGCTTGCGGCGTCTAGCGGGGGGAGAGACCCAGTACTTC

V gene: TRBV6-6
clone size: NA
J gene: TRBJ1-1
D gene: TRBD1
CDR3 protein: CASTRTGVGTEAFF
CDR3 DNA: TGTGCCAGCACCCGGACAGGGGTGGGCACTGAAGCTTTCTTT

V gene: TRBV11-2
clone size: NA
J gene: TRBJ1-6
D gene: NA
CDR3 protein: CASSSPGGSSYNSPLHF
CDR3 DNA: TGTGCCAGCAGCTCTCCGGGAGGGAGCTCCTATAATTCACCCCTCCACTTT

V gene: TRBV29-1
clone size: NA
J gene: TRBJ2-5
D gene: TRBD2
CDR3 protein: CSVGATGTSENQYF
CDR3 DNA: TGCAGCGTTGGGGCTACAGGGACTAGCGAGAACCAGTACTTC

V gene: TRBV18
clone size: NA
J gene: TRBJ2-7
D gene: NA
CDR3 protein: CASSPPRAGSYEQYF
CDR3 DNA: TGTGCCAGCTCACCTCCGAGGGCGGGCTCCTACGAGCAGTACTTC

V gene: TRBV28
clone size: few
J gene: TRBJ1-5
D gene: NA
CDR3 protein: CASSLLKTLSNQPQHF
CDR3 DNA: TGTGCCAGCAGTTTATTAAAAACCCTTAGCAATCAGCCCCAGCATTTT

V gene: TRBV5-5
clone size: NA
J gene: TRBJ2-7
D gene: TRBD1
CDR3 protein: CASSFSDRVDYEQYF
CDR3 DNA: TGTGCCAGCAGTTTTTCAGACAGGGTGGACTACGAGCAGTACTTC

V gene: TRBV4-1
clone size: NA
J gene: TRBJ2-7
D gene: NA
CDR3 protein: CASSQVGSGLEQYF
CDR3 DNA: TGCGCCAGCAGCCAAGTTGGGTCAGGGCTTGAGCAGTACTTC

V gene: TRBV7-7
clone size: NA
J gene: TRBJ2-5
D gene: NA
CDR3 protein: CASSLSAWETQYF
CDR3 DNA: TGTGCTAGCAGCCTTAGTGCCTGGGAGACCCAGTACTTC

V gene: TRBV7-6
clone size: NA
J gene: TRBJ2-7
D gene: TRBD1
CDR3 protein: CASSYNRQGQSYEQYF
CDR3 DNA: TGTGCCAGCAGCTACAATCGACAGGGACAGTCTTACGAGCAGTACTTC

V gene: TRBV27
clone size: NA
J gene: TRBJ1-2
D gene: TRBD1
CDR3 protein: CASSDLQGWHGYTF
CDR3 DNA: TGTGCCAGCAGTGACCTACAGGGGTGGCATGGCTACACCTTC

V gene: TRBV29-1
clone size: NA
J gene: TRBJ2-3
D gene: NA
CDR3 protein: CSVLFGDFTDTQYF
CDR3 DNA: TGCAGCGTTCTTTTTGGGGATTTCACAGATACGCAGTATTTT

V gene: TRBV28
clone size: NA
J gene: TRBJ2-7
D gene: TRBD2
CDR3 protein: CASSFKAAGQGPRYEQYF
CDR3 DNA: TGTGCCAGCAGTTTTAAGGCAGCGGGGCAGGGCCCGAGATACGAGCAGTACTTC

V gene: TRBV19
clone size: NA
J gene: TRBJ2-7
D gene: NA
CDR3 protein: CASSLRDGSYEQYF
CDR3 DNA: TGTGCCAGTAGTCTTAGGGACGGGTCCTACGAGCAGTACTTC

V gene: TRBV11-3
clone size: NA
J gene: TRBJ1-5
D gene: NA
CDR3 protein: CASSLPQGKSNQPQHF
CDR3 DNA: TGTGCCAGCAGCTTACCCCAGGGGAAGAGCAATCAGCCCCAGCATTTT

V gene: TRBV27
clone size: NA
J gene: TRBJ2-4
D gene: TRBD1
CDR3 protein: CASSYRDRGPGYIQYF
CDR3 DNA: TGTGCCAGCAGTTACCGGGACAGGGGGCCGGGGTACATTCAGTACTTC

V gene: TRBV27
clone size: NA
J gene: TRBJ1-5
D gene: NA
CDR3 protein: CASSPDNHQPQHF
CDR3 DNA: TGTGCCAGCAGTCCAGACAATCATCAGCCCCAGCATTTT

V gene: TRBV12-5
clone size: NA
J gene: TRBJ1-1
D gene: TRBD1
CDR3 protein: CASGLVTGTGGTEAFF
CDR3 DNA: TGTGCTAGTGGTTTGGTAACCGGGACAGGGGGAACTGAAGCTTTCTTT

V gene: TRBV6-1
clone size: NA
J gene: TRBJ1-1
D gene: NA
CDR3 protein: CASSEIIGLSQGDTEAFF
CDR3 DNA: TGTGCCAGCAGTGAAATTATAGGGTTAAGCCAAGGGGACACTGAAGCTTTCTTT

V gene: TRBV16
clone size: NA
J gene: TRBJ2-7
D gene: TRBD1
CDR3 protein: CASSQLGTVSYEQYF
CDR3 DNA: TGTGCCAGCAGCCAATTGGGGACAGTCTCCTACGAGCAGTACTTC

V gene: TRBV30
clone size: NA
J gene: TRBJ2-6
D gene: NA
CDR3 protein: CAWSMDAGANVLTF
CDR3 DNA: TGTGCCTGGAGTATGGATGCTGGGGCCAACGTCCTGACTTTC

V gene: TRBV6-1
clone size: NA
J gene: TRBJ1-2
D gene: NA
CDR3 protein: CASSEGGSYGYTF
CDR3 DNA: TGTGCCAGCAGTGAGGGGGGGAGCTATGGCTACACCTTC